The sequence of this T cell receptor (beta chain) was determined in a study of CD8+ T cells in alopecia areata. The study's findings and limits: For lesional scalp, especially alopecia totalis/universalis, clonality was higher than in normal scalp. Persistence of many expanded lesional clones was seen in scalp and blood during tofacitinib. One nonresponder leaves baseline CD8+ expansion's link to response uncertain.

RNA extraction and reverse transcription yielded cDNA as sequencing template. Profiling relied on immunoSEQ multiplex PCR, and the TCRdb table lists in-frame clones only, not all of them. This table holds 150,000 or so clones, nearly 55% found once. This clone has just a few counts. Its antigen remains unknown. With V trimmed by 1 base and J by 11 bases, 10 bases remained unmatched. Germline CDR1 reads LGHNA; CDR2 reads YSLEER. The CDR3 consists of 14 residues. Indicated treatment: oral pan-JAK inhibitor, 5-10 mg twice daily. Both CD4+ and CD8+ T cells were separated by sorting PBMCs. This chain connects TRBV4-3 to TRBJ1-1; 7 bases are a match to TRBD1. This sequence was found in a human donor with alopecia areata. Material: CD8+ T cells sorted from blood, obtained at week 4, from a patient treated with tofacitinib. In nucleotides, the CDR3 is TGCGCCAGCAGCCAAGTCGGGGACAGAGAGGGGGCTTTCTTT. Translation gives CASSQVGDREGAFF.